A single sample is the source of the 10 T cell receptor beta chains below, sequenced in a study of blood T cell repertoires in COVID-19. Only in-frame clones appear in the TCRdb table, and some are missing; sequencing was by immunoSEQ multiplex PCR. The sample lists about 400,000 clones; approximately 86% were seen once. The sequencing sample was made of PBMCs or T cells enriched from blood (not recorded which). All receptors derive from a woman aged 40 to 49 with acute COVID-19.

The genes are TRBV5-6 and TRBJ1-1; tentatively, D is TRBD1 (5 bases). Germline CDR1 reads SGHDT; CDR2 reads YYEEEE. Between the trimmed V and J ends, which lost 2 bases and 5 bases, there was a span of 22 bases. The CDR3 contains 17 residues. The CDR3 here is CASSLFAGGGRRTEAFF. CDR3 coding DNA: TGTGCCAGCAGCTTATTTGCTGGGGGGGGAAGACGAACTGAAGCTTTCTTT. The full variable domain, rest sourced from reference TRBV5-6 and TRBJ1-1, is DAGVTQSPTHLIKTRGQQVTLRCSPKSGHDTVSWYQQALGQGPQFIFQYYEEEERQRGNFPDRFSGHQFPNYSSELNVNALLLGDSALYLCASSLFAGGGRRTEAFFGQGTRLTVV.

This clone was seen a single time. This chain's CDR3 is CASSPRDRAATNEKLFF. The CDR3 DNA sequence: TGTGCCAGTAGTCCCCGGGACAGGGCCGCAACTAATGAAAAACTGTTTTTT. The chain uses TRBV19 and TRBJ1-4, with 9 bases that match TRBD1. Germline V gene sequence: CDR1 LNHDA, CDR2 SQIVND (reference sequence). V shed 5 bases, J shed 0 bases, and the junction held 7 bases outside the gene matches. The CDR3 runs to 17 residues.

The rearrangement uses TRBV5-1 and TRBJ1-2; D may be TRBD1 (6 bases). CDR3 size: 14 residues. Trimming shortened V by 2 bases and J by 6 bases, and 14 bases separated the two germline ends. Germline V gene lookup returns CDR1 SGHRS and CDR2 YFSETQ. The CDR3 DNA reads TGCGCCAGCAGCTTTGACAGGTTCGTCGATGGCTACACCTTC. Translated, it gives CASSFDRFVDGYTF. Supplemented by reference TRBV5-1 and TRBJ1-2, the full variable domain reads KAGVTQTPRYLIKTRGQQVTLSCSPISGHRSVSWYQQTPGQGLQFLFEYFSETQRNKGNFPGRFSGRQFSNSRSEMNVSTLELGDSALYLCASSFDRFVDGYTFGSGTRLTVV.

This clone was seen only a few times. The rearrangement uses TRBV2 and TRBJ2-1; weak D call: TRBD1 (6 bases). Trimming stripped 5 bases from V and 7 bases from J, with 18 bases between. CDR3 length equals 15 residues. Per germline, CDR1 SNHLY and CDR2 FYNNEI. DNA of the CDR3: TGTGCCAGCAGTCCTCCTATGGCAGGGGCGAATGAGCAGTTCTTC. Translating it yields CASSPPMAGANEQFF.

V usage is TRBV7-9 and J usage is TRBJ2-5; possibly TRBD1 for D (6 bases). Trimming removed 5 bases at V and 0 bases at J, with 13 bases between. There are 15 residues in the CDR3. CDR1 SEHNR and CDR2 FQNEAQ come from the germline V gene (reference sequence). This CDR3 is CASSLLGQNQETQYF. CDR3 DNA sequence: TGTGCCAGCAGCCTTTTGGGACAAAACCAAGAGACCCAGTACTTC.

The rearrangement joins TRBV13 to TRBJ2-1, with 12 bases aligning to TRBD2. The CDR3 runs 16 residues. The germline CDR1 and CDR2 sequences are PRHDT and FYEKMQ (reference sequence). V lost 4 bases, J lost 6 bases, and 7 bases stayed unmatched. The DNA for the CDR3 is TGTGCCAGCAGCTCTGACCTAGCGGGGGGGCTCAATGAGCAGTTCTTC. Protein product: CASSSDLAGGLNEQFF.

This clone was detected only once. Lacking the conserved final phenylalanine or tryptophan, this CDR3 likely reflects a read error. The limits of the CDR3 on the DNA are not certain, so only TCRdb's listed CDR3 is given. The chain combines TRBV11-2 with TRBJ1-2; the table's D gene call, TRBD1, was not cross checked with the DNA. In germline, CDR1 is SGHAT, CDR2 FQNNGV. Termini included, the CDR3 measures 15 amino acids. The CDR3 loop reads CASSALVGQDPVWSY.

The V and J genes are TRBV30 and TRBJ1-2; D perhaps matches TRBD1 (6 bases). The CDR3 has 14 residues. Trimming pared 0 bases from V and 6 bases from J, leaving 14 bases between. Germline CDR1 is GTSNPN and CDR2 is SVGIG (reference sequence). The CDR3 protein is CAWSVGGGAHGYTF. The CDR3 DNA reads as TGTGCCTGGAGTGTAGGAGGGGGGGCGCATGGCTACACCTTC.

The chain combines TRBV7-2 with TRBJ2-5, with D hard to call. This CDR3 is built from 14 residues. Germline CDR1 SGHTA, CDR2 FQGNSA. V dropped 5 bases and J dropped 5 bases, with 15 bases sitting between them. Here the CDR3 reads CASSPHAAGETQYF. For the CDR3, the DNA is TGTGCCAGCAGCCCCCACGCGGCCGGGGAGACCCAGTACTTC.

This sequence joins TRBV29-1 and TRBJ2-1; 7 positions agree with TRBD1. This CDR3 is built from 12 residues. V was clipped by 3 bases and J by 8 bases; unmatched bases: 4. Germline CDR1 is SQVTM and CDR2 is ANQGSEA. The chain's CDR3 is CSVERTGDEQFF. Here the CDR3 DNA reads TGCAGCGTTGAGAGAACAGGGGATGAGCAGTTCTTC.